Below are 31 T cell receptor beta chains sequenced from a single sample in a study of T cells after yellow fever vaccination (dated by TCRdb to between 2018 and 2020). The sample's treatment or condition label is to be understood as: live attenuated yellow fever vaccine strain. The library was obtained by 5' RACE. TCRdb records Illumina HiSeq 2500 as the sequencer. TCRdb reran the public reads through fastp at Q25 and MiXCR, keeping productive beta chains. When rows share a CDR3 protein, they turn into one entry using the most common DNA and genes. The table for this sample lists hundreds of thousands of distinct CDR3 sequences; approximately 13% of them were counted only once. Of the sample, about 15% falls within the top ten clones. The starting material was PBMCs, obtained on the day of the yellow fever booster vaccination. These TCRs come from a young man who received the YFV17D yellow fever vaccine.

The rearrangement links TRBV11-3 to TRBJ2-4; 7 positions agree with TRBD1. Germline lookup yields CDR1 SGHNT and CDR2 YENEEA. Germline trimming cut 6 bases from V and 1 base from J; bases unmatched to any gene: 9. CDR3 length: 16 amino acids. CDR3 in amino acids: CASRKLQGMAKNIQYF. The CDR3 region has the DNA TGTGCCAGCAGGAAGCTACAGGGGATGGCCAAAAACATTCAGTACTTC.

This clonotype was seen at least ten times. This chain uses TRBV30 with TRBJ2-6; D is unclear. V lost 7 bases and J lost 5, with 18 bases in between. Germline lookup yields CDR1 GTSNPN and CDR2 SVGIG (reference sequence). The CDR3 sequence is 15 residues long. In DNA, the CDR3 is TGTGCCTCCACCCAGTCTAGTTGGTGGGCCAACGTCCTGACTTTC. It codes for CASTQSSWWANVLTF.

This clonotype was counted at least ten times. CDR3 nucleotides: TGTGCCAGCCGCATTCGAAGGGAGAACACTGAAGCTTTCTTT. Protein: CASRIRRENTEAFF. This chain uses TRBV27 with TRBJ1-1, with D uncertain. The CDR3 length is 14 residues. Trimming cost V 8 bases and J 1 base, with 14 bases left between them. In germline, CDR1 is MNHEY, CDR2 SMNVEV (reference sequence).

This clonotype has ten or more counts. V usage is TRBV7-2 and J usage is TRBJ1-2; D is possibly TRBD1 (6 bases). The CDR3 loop spans 14 amino acids. The germline V gene encodes CDR1 SGHTA and CDR2 FQGNSA. V dropped 4 bases and J dropped 6 bases, with 15 bases sitting between them. Here the CDR3 reads CASSSWLGGDGYTF. In nucleotides, the CDR3 is TGTGCCAGCAGCTCCTGGTTGGGGGGCGATGGCTACACCTTC. The full variable domain, completed using reference TRBV7-2 and TRBJ1-2, is GAGVSQSPSNKVTEKGKDVELRCDPISGHTALYWYRQSLGQGLEFLIYFQGNSAPDKSGLPSDRFSAERTGGSVSTLTIQRTQQEDSAVYLCASSSWLGGDGYTFGSGTRLTVV.

This clonotype occurred a few times. This chain links TRBV6-2 or TRBV6-3 with TRBJ2-1; D remains ambiguous. Germline V gene data show CDR1 as MNHEY and CDR2 as SVGEGT. The CDR3 covers 14 residues. Trimming took off 1 base at V and 9 bases at J, with 13 bases between the two ends. CDR3 sequence reads: CASSYLSLGFEQFF. The CDR3 DNA is TGTGCCAGCAGTTACTTATCGTTGGGGTTTGAGCAGTTCTTC.

This rearrangement joins TRBV20-1 to TRBJ1-4, with 10 bases matching TRBD1. Germline V lookup: CDR1 DFQATT, CDR2 SNEGSKA (reference sequence). This CDR3 has 15 amino acids. Trimming removed 3 bases from V and 2 bases from J; junction bases left unmatched: 3. The CDR3 loop reads CSARDRGRTNEKLFF. CDR3 DNA: TGCAGTGCTAGGGACAGGGGGAGGACTAATGAAAAACTGTTTTTT.

A few counts support this clonotype. The chain uses TRBV10-2 and TRBJ2-1; 7 nucleotides line up with TRBD2. Looked up from germline, CDR1 is WSHSY and CDR2 is SAAADI. The junction had 8 bases not matched to a gene; V was cut back by 8 bases and J by 4 bases. This CDR3 region has 14 residues. The CDR3 bases are TGCGCCAGCGGCGGGACTACCACTTACAATGAGCAGTTCTTC. Translated, it gives CASGGTTTYNEQFF.

J is TRBJ2-2 and V is TRBV28; 7 bases map to TRBD2. Trimming removed 1 base from V and 4 bases from J; junction bases left unmatched: 3. This CDR3 region has 15 residues. Germline V lookup: CDR1 MDHEN, CDR2 SYDVKM. Here the CDR3 reads CASSLSPSGTGELFF. CDR3 nucleotide sequence: TGTGCCAGCAGTTTATCCCCTAGCGGCACCGGGGAGCTGTTTTTT.

DNA for the CDR3: TGTGCCATATCATCAATTGGGAGGGGTAGCACCGGGGAGCTGTTTTTT. Its translation: CAISSIGRGSTGELFF. The chain uses TRBV10-3 and TRBJ2-2; 7 bases map to TRBD2. V shed 9 bases and J 4 bases; nucleotides not matched to a gene: 14. Germline V gene sequence: CDR1 ENHRY, CDR2 SYGVKD. This CDR3 region has 16 residues.

This clonotype was picked up a small number of times. J is TRBJ2-7 and V is TRBV28; 8 nucleotides agree with TRBD1. V was clipped by 2 bases and J by 6 bases; unmatched bases: 9. Germline V CDR1 and CDR2: MDHEN, SYDVKM. This CDR3 comprises 15 residues. The CDR3 DNA is TGTGCCAGCAGTTTAGGTGGACAGGGATTTGGCGAGCAGTACTTC. Residues: CASSLGGQGFGEQYF.

The J gene is TRBJ2-1, the V gene TRBV7-2; no definite D call. In germline, CDR1 is SGHTA, CDR2 FQGNSA. The CDR3 runs 13 residues. V gave up 4 bases and J gave up 8 bases, with 12 bases separating them. The CDR3 DNA is TGTGCCAGCAGCTCCTATGGGTTGCATGAGCAGTTCTTC. Protein product: CASSSYGLHEQFF.

This rearrangement joins TRBV15 to TRBJ2-3; no firm D call. Germline loops: CDR1 LNHNV, CDR2 YYDKDF (reference sequence). V lost 0 bases and J lost 9, with 13 bases in between. The CDR3 consists of 14 residues. The CDR3 sequence: CATSRDVSLHTQYF. In DNA, the CDR3 is TGTGCCACCAGCAGAGATGTTTCCCTCCACACGCAGTATTTT.

This clonotype was seen a handful of times. The rearrangement uses TRBV5-1 and TRBJ2-7, with TRBD1 matching 7 bases. The CDR3 extends over 14 amino acids. Germline V CDR1 and CDR2: SGHRS, YFSETQ. J was trimmed by 2 bases and V by 0 bases; bases with no gene match: 2. The CDR3 here is CASSLDQGAYEQYF. For the CDR3, the DNA is TGCGCCAGCAGCTTGGATCAGGGGGCCTACGAGCAGTACTTC.

V gene TRBV27 combines with J gene TRBJ1-2, with a weak D call TRBD1 (6 bases). The V gene's germline CDR1 is MNHEY and CDR2 SMNVEV (reference sequence). This CDR3 is built from 14 residues. V gave up 6 bases and J gave up 0 bases, with 11 bases separating them. The CDR3 DNA is TGTGCCAGCAGGCCACAGGGTGCTAACTATGGCTACACCTTC. Protein sequence: CASRPQGANYGYTF.

This clonotype was found a few times. The chain's CDR3 is CASSLGPGTSGRNEQFF. The CDR3 DNA sequence: TGTGCCAGCAGTTTGGGTCCTGGGACTAGCGGGAGAAATGAGCAGTTCTTC. The chain uses TRBV12-3 or TRBV12-4 and TRBJ2-1, with 14 bases that match TRBD2. This CDR3 is 17 amino acids long. V trimming: 3 bases; J trimming: 7 bases; junction bases outside the gene matches: 8.

This clonotype was seen at least ten times. The V call is TRBV30, the J call TRBJ2-1, with 9 bases aligning to TRBD1. J gave up 10 bases and V 8 bases, and 6 bases lay outside the gene matches. The CDR3 extends over 11 amino acids. Germline loops: CDR1 GTSNPN, CDR2 SVGIG (reference sequence). The CDR3 bases are TGTGCCGGGGACAGGGTTGACGAGCAGTTCTTC. Residues: CAGDRVDEQFF.

This clonotype was picked up a small number of times. The J gene is TRBJ1-2, the V gene TRBV7-2; D might be TRBD1 (5 bases). V shed 3 bases and J shed 2 bases, with 13 bases lying between them. Germline V gene sequence: CDR1 SGHTA, CDR2 FQGNSA. There are 15 residues in the CDR3. CDR3 sequence reads: CASSLDRWGNYGYTF. The CDR3 region has the DNA TGTGCCAGCAGCTTGGACCGGTGGGGGAACTATGGCTACACCTTC.

The J gene is TRBJ2-2, the V gene TRBV12-3 or TRBV12-4; no firm D call. The V end was cut by 10 bases, the J end by 3 bases, with 12 bases between. This CDR3 is built from 13 residues. CDR3 residues: CATLTSYTGELFF. CDR3 nucleotides: TGTGCCACTCTGACTTCTTACACCGGGGAGCTGTTTTTT.

This clonotype was seen only a few times. The J gene is TRBJ2-3, the V gene TRBV20-1; 13 bases are a match to TRBD2. CDR1 and CDR2 from the germline V gene are DFQATT and SNEGSKA (reference sequence). J gave up 0 bases and V 2 bases, and 8 bases lay outside the gene matches. The length of the CDR3 is 18 residues. The CDR3 region is CSARQGLAGSGSTDTQYF. The CDR3 nucleotides read TGCAGTGCTAGACAGGGACTAGCGGGATCAGGCAGCACAGATACGCAGTATTTT.

This clonotype was observed a handful of times. The J gene is TRBJ1-2, the V gene TRBV7-9; no firm D call. This CDR3 has 13 residues. Germline V gives CDR1 SEHNR, CDR2 FQNEAQ (reference sequence). Trimming removed 1 base from V and 6 bases from J, with 9 bases in between. The CDR3: CASSLGEGHGYTF. The CDR3 region has the DNA TGTGCCAGCAGCTTAGGGGAGGGTCATGGCTACACCTTC.

In its sample, this clonotype was seen many times. CDR3 nucleotide sequence: TGCAGTGCTGCCTCACTAGCGGGAGCTCGGGAGACCCAGTACTTC. It yields the protein CSAASLAGARETQYF. The gene calls are TRBV20-1 and TRBJ2-5, with 11 bases fitting TRBD2. The CDR3 has 15 residues. Germline-derived CDR1 and CDR2 are DFQATT and SNEGSKA (reference sequence). V lost 5 bases and J lost 5; bases outside the gene matches: 10.

This clonotype has a handful of counts. V usage is TRBV7-6 and J usage is TRBJ2-5; 7 bases are a match to TRBD2. CDR1 is SGHVS and CDR2 is FNYEAQ in the germline V gene. This CDR3 is built from 14 residues. The J segment lost 1 base and the V segment lost 5 bases, leaving 4 bases of the junction unmatched. CDR3 coding DNA: TGTGCCAGCAGCCGTGGGACTATCCAAGAGACCCAGTACTTC. As protein: CASSRGTIQETQYF.

This rearrangement joins TRBV20-1 to TRBJ2-3; 8 nucleotides line up with TRBD2. Germline V gives CDR1 DFQATT, CDR2 SNEGSKA (reference sequence). The CDR3 covers 18 residues. Unmatched junction bases numbered 21, after V lost 5 bases and J lost 5 bases. In DNA form, the CDR3 reads TGCAGTGCTCCTGACAGGAAAGTCGTGGGTAGCGGGAAAGATACGCAGTATTTT. It codes for CSAPDRKVVGSGKDTQYF.

This clonotype turned up a few times. This chain links TRBV12-3 or TRBV12-4 with TRBJ2-2; 9 bases are a match to TRBD2. Losses at the gene ends were 3 bases for V and 6 bases for J; bases not matched to a gene: 8. This CDR3 comprises 16 residues. The CDR3 DNA is TGTGCCAGCAGTTTGTGGTCTAGCGGGAAGTCCGGGGAGCTGTTTTTT. Residues: CASSLWSSGKSGELFF.

This clonotype was seen only a few times. The chain uses TRBV11-2 and TRBJ1-5; D remains ambiguous. CDR3 size: 14 residues. The germline V and J ends were trimmed by 8 bases and 0 bases, with 11 bases remaining between them. The V gene's germline CDR1 is SGHAT and CDR2 FQNNGV. The CDR3 loop is CASGPENSNQPQHF. CDR3 DNA: TGTGCCAGCGGCCCGGAGAATAGCAATCAGCCCCAGCATTTT.

This clonotype showed up just a few times. V gene TRBV7-8 combines with J gene TRBJ2-1, with 14 bases matching TRBD2. Germline trimming cut 5 bases from V and 4 bases from J; bases unmatched to any gene: 7. This CDR3 region has 17 residues. Germline V CDR1 and CDR2: SGHVS, FQNEAQ. The CDR3: CASSDTGLAGAYNEQFF. The CDR3 DNA sequence: TGTGCCAGCAGCGATACGGGACTAGCGGGAGCGTACAATGAGCAGTTCTTC.

This clonotype was seen at least ten times. V usage is TRBV20-1 and J usage is TRBJ1-2; D ambiguous. The V end lost 3 bases, the J end lost 4 bases, and 9 bases lay between the germline ends. In germline, CDR1 is DFQATT, CDR2 SNEGSKA (reference sequence). CDR3 length: 12 residues. The CDR3 sequence is CSARVSTYGYTF. The CDR3 DNA reads as TGCAGTGCTAGGGTGTCAACCTATGGCTACACCTTC.

The table lists this clonotype with a few counts. One junction end disagrees with the germline gene, perhaps due to a read error. J is TRBJ2-1 and V is TRBV29-1; 8 bases are shared with TRBD1. Germline V gene sequence: CDR1 SQVTM, CDR2 ANQGSEA. The CDR3 runs 14 residues. CDR3 sequence: CSVERQGSFNEQFF. Written as DNA, the CDR3 is TGCAGCGTTGAGCGACAGGGGTCCTTCAATGAGCAGTTCTTC.

The V gene is TRBV20-1, the J gene TRBJ1-4, with 7 bases matching TRBD1. Germline V gene data show CDR1 as DFQATT and CDR2 as SNEGSKA (reference sequence). V lost 5 bases and J lost 6; bases outside the gene matches: 6. The CDR3 runs 13 residues. CDR3 in DNA: TGCAGTGCTGGGGGAAGGGGGCATGAAAAACTGTTTTTT. Encoded protein: CSAGGRGHEKLFF.

The chain carries TRBV21-1 and TRBJ2-3; the D call TRBD1 from the table was never checked on the DNA. TRBV21-1 is reported as a pseudogene. The CDR3 totals 16 residues. The CDR3 loop reads CASSLRRASSTDTQYF. CDR3 nucleotide sequence: TGTGCCAGCAGCTTACGAAGGGCGAGTAGCACAGATACGCAGTATTTT.

The sample holds a few counts of this clonotype. CDR3 sequence reads: CASSPNRNQGEQYF. The CDR3 DNA reads TGCGCCAGCAGCCCAAACAGGAACCAGGGAGAGCAGTACTTC. This chain links TRBV5-1 with TRBJ2-7, with a possible D match to TRBD1 (5 bases). The CDR3 spans 14 residues. Germline V gives CDR1 SGHRS, CDR2 YFSETQ. V shed 4 bases and J shed 7 bases, with 18 bases lying between them.